The 24 T cell receptor beta chains reported below all come from one sample, sequenced in a study of neoadjuvant nivolumab and ipilimumab in lung cancer. Data came from immunoSEQ multiplex PCR; TCRdb stores just in-frame clones and leaves some out. The repertoire holds more than 10,000 clones, with approximately 95% as singletons. The starting material was peripheral blood, obtained after neoadjuvant nivolumab, alone or with ipilimumab, at or shortly before surgery. These receptors were collected from an adult with non-small cell lung cancer.

This chain connects TRBV15 to TRBJ2-2; 13 nucleotides align to TRBD2. The length of the CDR3 is 18 residues. The germline gives CDR1 LNHNV, CDR2 YYDKDF (reference sequence). V shed 0 bases, J shed 6 bases, and the junction held 7 bases outside the gene matches. The CDR3 DNA is TGTGCCACCAGCAGAGATCGGGGACTAGCGGGAAGGGCCGGGGAGCTGTTTTTT. This codes for CATSRDRGLAGRAGELFF.

V usage is TRBV15 and J usage is TRBJ2-7; the match to TRBD2 covers 7 bases. This CDR3 contains 16 residues. V was pared by 3 bases and J by 3 bases, with 11 bases of the junction left unmatched. The germline gives CDR1 LNHNV, CDR2 YYDKDF (reference sequence). The chain's CDR3 is CATSRGGAEIIYEQYF. The CDR3 DNA reads as TGTGCCACCAGCAGGGGAGGGGCAGAAATCATCTACGAGCAGTACTTC.

As DNA, the CDR3 is TGCGCCAGCAGCGCGGACTACGGTGGTCCAGATACGCAGTATTTT. Amino acid sequence: CASSADYGGPDTQYF. The V gene is TRBV5-1, the J gene TRBJ2-3; D is perhaps TRBD2 (6 bases). The CDR3 runs 15 residues. V lost 4 bases and J lost 4, with 16 bases in between. Germline V gives CDR1 SGHRS, CDR2 YFSETQ.

With regard to this clone: An end of the junction does not agree with germline; a read error may underlie this. The rearrangement joins TRBV9 to TRBJ2-5; 9 bases map to TRBD2. The CDR3 spans 15 residues. CDR1 and CDR2 from the germline V gene are SGDLS and YYNGEE. CDR3 region: CASSVAGEGVGTQYF. The CDR3 DNA reads TGTGCCAGCAGTGTAGCGGGAGAAGGGGTGGGGACCCAGTACTTC. The full variable domain, with the rest looked up from reference TRBV9 and TRBJ2-5, is DSGVTQTPKHLITATGQRVTLRCSPRSGDLSVYWYQQSLDQGLQFLIQYYNGEERAKGNILERFSAQQFPDLHSELNLSSLELGDSALYFCASSVAGEGVGTQYFGPGTRLLVL.

This rearrangement joins TRBV7-9 to TRBJ2-7; D call uncertain. Trimming left V 3 bases short and J 7 bases short, with 13 bases between. CDR1 is SEHNR and CDR2 is FQNEAQ in the germline V gene (reference sequence). This CDR3 is 13 amino acids long. The chain's CDR3 is CASSFPRLREQYF. The DNA for the CDR3 is TGTGCCAGCAGCTTTCCACGGCTGCGGGAGCAGTACTTC.

V is TRBV11-1 and J is TRBJ2-4, with 16 positions matching TRBD2. Germline-derived CDR1 and CDR2 are SGHAT and FQDESV (reference sequence). Losses at the gene ends were 3 bases for V and 3 bases for J; bases not matched to a gene: 2. This CDR3 has 17 amino acids. Here the CDR3 reads CASSLGLAGGDKNIQYF. In nucleotides, the CDR3 is TGTGCCAGCAGCTTGGGACTAGCGGGAGGGGACAAAAACATTCAGTACTTC. The full variable domain, rest sourced from reference TRBV11-1 and TRBJ2-4, is EAEVAQSPRYKITEKSQAVAFWCDPISGHATLYWYRQILGQGPELLVQFQDESVVDDSQLPKDRFSAERLKGVDSTLKIQPAELGDSAMYLCASSLGLAGGDKNIQYFGAGTRLSVL.

This chain uses TRBV29-1 with TRBJ2-7; D is ambiguous. Deletions cut 6 bases from V and 0 bases from J, with 15 bases between. Looked up from germline, CDR1 is SQVTM and CDR2 is ANQGSEA. CDR3 length: 14 residues. The DNA of the CDR3 is TGCAGCGTGGGCGTGGATTTAAGCTCCTACGAGCAGTACTTC. Translating gives CSVGVDLSSYEQYF.

The rearrangement uses TRBV10-2 and TRBJ2-5, with 8 bases that match TRBD2. Per germline, CDR1 WSHSY and CDR2 SAAADI. V lost 0 bases to trimming and J lost 8 bases; unmatched junction nucleotides: 14. The CDR3 covers 17 residues. The CDR3 protein is CASSESLSVAGTGTQYF. CDR3 in DNA: TGCGCCAGCAGTGAGTCGTTAAGCGTAGCGGGAACGGGTACCCAGTACTTC.

CDR3 loop: CASSLAREVGEQFF. The CDR3 DNA reads TGTGCCAGCAGCTTAGCTCGGGAGGTGGGTGAGCAGTTCTTC. This chain joins TRBV7-8 and TRBJ2-1, with 7 bases that match TRBD2. The germline gives CDR1 SGHVS, CDR2 FQNEAQ. The CDR3 spans 14 residues. V was clipped by 0 bases and J by 9 bases; unmatched bases: 5.

This chain joins TRBV7-6 and TRBJ2-5; TRBD2 matches 10 bases. Unmatched junction bases numbered 4, after V lost 2 bases and J lost 1 base. Germline values: CDR1 SGHVS, CDR2 FNYEAQ. This CDR3 spans 16 amino acids. The CDR3 DNA is TGTGCCAGCAGCTTACAAACTAGCGGGACCCAAGAGACCCAGTACTTC. Amino acid sequence: CASSLQTSGTQETQYF.

In this sample, this clone is medium-sized. One end of the junction is discordant with germline, which a read error may explain. This rearrangement joins TRBV5-6 to TRBJ1-1, with D uncertain. The CDR3 consists of 11 residues. Looked up from germline, CDR1 is SGHDT and CDR2 is YYEEEE. The CDR3 nucleotides read TGTGCCAGCAGCATGAACGCTGAAGCTTTCTTT. It codes for CASSMNAEAFF.

The V gene is TRBV2, the J gene TRBJ1-2; TRBD1 matches 7 bases. J gave up 4 bases and V 5 bases, and 13 bases lay outside the gene matches. Germline CDR1 and CDR2: SNHLY and FYNNEI. This CDR3 region has 16 residues. The chain's CDR3 is CASSPPTGASIYGYTF. The CDR3 DNA reads TGTGCCAGCAGTCCCCCCACAGGGGCCTCAATCTATGGCTACACCTTC.

This clone was observed once. V is TRBV6-5 and J is TRBJ2-7; D not resolved. Per germline, CDR1 MNHEY and CDR2 SVGAGI. The CDR3 totals 13 residues. Trimming removed 2 bases from V and 2 bases from J, with 7 bases in between. The CDR3 reads CASSYGTPYEQYF. The DNA for the CDR3 is TGTGCCAGCAGTTACGGTACTCCCTACGAGCAGTACTTC.

The chain recombines TRBV6-5 with TRBJ2-1; D gene unclear. Between the trimmed V and J ends, which lost 3 bases and 5 bases, there was a span of 8 bases. CDR3 length: 13 residues. Germline loops: CDR1 MNHEY, CDR2 SVGAGI. The CDR3 protein is CASSYKMDNEQFF. CDR3 nucleotides: TGTGCCAGCAGTTATAAAATGGACAATGAGCAGTTCTTC.

The CDR3 DNA reads as TGTGCCAGTAGTAGACAGGGGTTTCGAGGGGGAGCTTTCTTT. Translating gives CASSRQGFRGGAFF. The chain recombines TRBV19 with TRBJ1-1, with 8 bases lining up with TRBD1. Germline CDR1 reads LNHDA; CDR2 reads SQIVND (reference sequence). V lost 4 bases, J lost 10 bases, and 11 bases stayed unmatched. CDR3 length equals 14 residues. The full variable domain, rest sourced from reference TRBV19 and TRBJ1-1, is DGGITQSPKYLFRKEGQNVTLSCEQNLNHDAMYWYRQDPGQGLRLIYYSQIVNDFQKGDIAEGYSVSREKKESFPLTVTSAQKNPTAFYLCASSRQGFRGGAFFGQGTRLTVV.

V and J are TRBV28 and TRBJ2-7; TRBD1 matches at 8 bases. Germline-derived CDR1 and CDR2 are MDHEN and SYDVKM. The junction had 4 bases not matched to a gene; V was cut back by 8 bases and J by 4 bases. This CDR3 is 12 amino acids long. CDR3 sequence: CASRQGSYEQYF. Written as DNA, the CDR3 is TGTGCCAGCCGACAGGGGTCGTACGAGCAGTACTTC.

This clone was detected only a few times. The chain combines TRBV2 with TRBJ2-3; D possibly corresponds to TRBD2 (6 bases). Germline V CDR1 and CDR2: SNHLY, FYNNEI. V lost 4 bases and J 5 bases, leaving 13 bases between the germline ends. CDR3 length: 14 amino acids. This CDR3 reads CASSGLVVLDTQYF. The CDR3 nucleotides are TGTGCCAGCAGTGGACTAGTTGTCCTAGATACGCAGTATTTT.

The chain carries TRBV6-5 and TRBJ1-5; D unclear. This CDR3 has 13 amino acids. Germline CDR1 and CDR2: MNHEY and SVGAGI. Trimming pared 2 bases from V and 5 bases from J, leaving 7 bases between. The CDR3 region is CASSYKGDQPQHF. The CDR3 DNA follows: TGTGCCAGCAGTTACAAGGGTGATCAGCCCCAGCATTTT.

V gene TRBV28 combines with J gene TRBJ1-5; 7 bases agree with TRBD1. The germline V gene has CDR1 MDHEN and CDR2 SYDVKM. This CDR3 has 15 amino acids. The V gene end was trimmed by 6 bases and the J gene end by 6 bases; junction bases not matched to a gene: 11. CDR3 nucleotide sequence: TGTGCCAGCAGCCCACAGGGGTTCGGAATTCAGCCCCAGCATTTT. Protein sequence: CASSPQGFGIQPQHF.

This chain links TRBV14 with TRBJ1-5; D is unclear. The CDR3 extends over 13 amino acids. Between the trimmed V and J ends, which lost 3 bases and 4 bases, there was a span of 7 bases. Germline CDR1 reads SGHDN; CDR2 reads FVKESK. The CDR3 region is CASSQMVNQPQHF. The CDR3 nucleotides are TGTGCCAGCAGCCAGATGGTAAATCAGCCCCAGCATTTT.

The chain carries TRBV6-5 and TRBJ2-2; D is uncertain. Germline CDR1 and CDR2: MNHEY and SVGAGI. V lost 7 bases and J 1 base, leaving 7 bases between the germline ends. The CDR3 is 13 amino acids. The DNA of the CDR3 is TGTGCCAGCACCGGAGAGAACACCGGGGAGCTGTTTTTT. Translation gives CASTGENTGELFF.

The J gene is TRBJ2-5, the V gene TRBV27, with 11 bases that match TRBD1. CDR1 is MNHEY, CDR2 SMNVEV, per germline (reference sequence). The CDR3 has 13 residues. The V and J ends lost 10 bases and 5 bases, in that order; junction bases with no gene match: 6. The CDR3: CATTDRGQETQYF. The CDR3 DNA reads as TGTGCCACCACGGACAGGGGGCAGGAGACCCAGTACTTC.

The rearrangement uses TRBV5-6 and TRBJ2-7, with 8 bases identical to TRBD2. This CDR3 region has 15 residues. The germline V gene encodes CDR1 SGHDT and CDR2 YYEEEE. The ends lost 4 bases at V and 7 bases at J; junction bases unmatched: 13. CDR3 in amino acids: CASSPGGRGSLEQYF. The CDR3 DNA reads as TGTGCCAGCAGCCCGGGGGGGCGGGGGTCCTTAGAGCAGTACTTC.

The CDR3 region has the DNA TGTGCCAGCAGCGGGGAAGCGGGCACCACAGCTGAGCAGTTCTTC. Its protein is CASSGEAGTTAEQFF. The chain joins TRBV2 to TRBJ2-1; perhaps TRBD2 as D (6 bases). With 6 bases removed from V and 9 bases from J, the gap between germline ends came to 21 bases. The CDR3 is 15 amino acids. CDR1 is SNHLY, CDR2 FYNNEI, per germline.